Described below is a single TCR beta chain sequence and its context. This clonotype has ten or more counts. The clone's antigen remains unknown. One base away there is no much larger clone; base qualities are not given. These data are taken from a study of identical twins listed by TCRdb under 2016. Context from the whole study: To test whether fetal clonotypes persist, this study deep-sequenced TCR alpha and beta repertoires from monozygotic twins, from unrelated adults of various ages, and from cord blood. To rule out contamination, the twin experiments were replicated at different times with different library preparation protocols.

The protocol used for the library was 5' RACE. Instrument used: Illumina HiSeq 2000. Template switching introduced a universal primer binding site; the final cDNA contained a unique molecular identifier, enabling accurate counting of TCR cDNA molecules. First-strand cDNA for TCR alpha and beta chains was synthesized from specific primers in the conserved constant-segment region. To control for contamination, every cDNA library was double barcoded, receiving both a SMART-Mk sample barcode and Illumina barcodes. Two successive PCR steps introduced TruSeq adapter sequences along with Illumina sample barcodes. Sequencing of the TCR alpha and beta cDNA libraries was done on the Illumina HiSeq platform using custom primers. Concerning the study's data processing: Raw reads were processed with MiGEC to extract unique molecular identifiers, and MiXCR was used to determine CDR3 positions. Recombination models were inferred per individual with the repgenHMM and IGoR tools using an EM algorithm. Shared clonotypes were analyzed with the tcR package in R, and sharing was normalized by the product of cloneset sizes. Out-of-frame nonproductive sequences were analyzed to study raw recombination free of thymic and clonal selection effects. TCRdb reprocessed the public reads (quality trimming at Q25 with fastp, clone calling with MiXCR) and kept in-frame beta chains. CDR3 protein duplicates are merged, each entry listing the most common genes and DNA. TCRdb, not the original authors, processed these V and J calls. The sample data list some 710,000 distinct CDR3 sequences, and approximately 6% of these were observed just once. 1.5% to 2% of the sample lies in the top ten.

The CDR3 spans 12 residues, from the cysteine through the phenylalanine. Only the CDR3 DNA stays, 36 bases, in frame from base 1. CDR1 and CDR2, per the germline V gene, are MDHEN and SYDVKM. Relative to germline, V is 5 bases shorter and J is 5 bases shorter, with 8 bases between their ends. Every donor was a healthy Caucasian. The study also sequenced three unrelated non-twin adults: a male aged 18 to 30, a male aged 50 to 59 and a female aged 50 to 59. Miltenyi CD45RO+ enrichment and human naive T-cell isolation kits were used to isolate memory (CD45RO+) and naive T cells from PBMC. What the authors observed across the whole study: Compared with coincidental sharing between unrelated individuals, an excess of low generation-probability sequences was observed among out-of-frame TCR alpha sequences shared between twins. Because the same donors could not be followed over many years, the conclusions relied on cross-sectional statistical analysis. Abundant cord blood beta clonotypes carried fewer insertions; young adult naive repertoires showed a weaker similar trend, while memory repertoires showed none. Excess twin sharing in beta out-of-frame sequences was weaker because fewer shared sequences lowered the signal-to-noise ratio. Recombination models systematically underestimated out-of-frame TCR alpha sharing in monozygotic twins but agreed with sharing between unrelated individuals. Zero-insertion analyses could be partly confounded by invariant T cells such as MAIT and iNKT, although diverse VJ usage argued against such confounding for most clonotypes.

The sequence links TRBV28 to TRBJ2-3; confidence is insufficient to name the D gene. The sequence derives from a man in his late teens or twenties in good health. Sequencing was done on a sample of naive T cells sorted from blood. Per the publication, the cell subset or site label means: cells isolated with a human naive T-cell isolation kit. The sequence in DNA is TGTGCCAGCAGTGAGACCGGAGATACGCAGTATTTT. Its product reads: CASSETGDTQYF.